These 9 T cell receptor beta chains were all obtained from the same sample, sequenced in a study of blood T cells in healthy people across ages. The authors ran a second PCR of about 7 to 11 cycles using a sample-barcoded 5' primer and a J-beta primer mix. Via MiXCR, TCRdb re-called the 5' RACE reads, giving one row per CDR3 protein. Of about 760,000 distinct CDR3 sequences in the sample, 45% to 70% are singletons; the top ten hold 20% to 30%. The sample consisted of blood. The receptor source for this set is a man in his forties in good health.

V and J are TRBV4-3 and TRBJ2-7, with D unclear. The CDR3 covers 17 residues. Germline V lookup: CDR1 LGHNA, CDR2 YSLEER. V was clipped by 1 base and J by 0 bases, with 16 bases between them. The CDR3 sequence is CASSQVVGGRYSYEQYF. CDR3 bases: TGCGCCAGCAGCCAAGTCGTAGGTGGGCGCTACTCCTACGAGCAGTACTTC.

The V call is TRBV20-1, the J call TRBJ2-3, with D possibly matching TRBD2 (5 bases). The V end lost 6 bases, the J end lost 0 bases, and 16 bases lay between the germline ends. CDR3 length: 15 residues. From germline, CDR1 is DFQATT and CDR2 SNEGSKA (reference sequence). The CDR3 sequence is CSAEGGLGSTDTQYF. The CDR3 DNA follows: TGCAGTGCCGAAGGAGGTTTAGGGAGCACAGATACGCAGTATTTT.

The genes are TRBV18 and TRBJ2-5, with D possibly being TRBD2 (5 bases). The V and J ends lost 6 bases and 11 bases respectively, with 13 bases between them. CDR3 size: 11 residues. The germline gives CDR1 KGHSH, CDR2 LQKENI. The CDR3 DNA is TGTGCCAGCTCCGCCGACTACGTGCAGTACTTC. The encoded protein is CASSADYVQYF.

V gene TRBV5-1 combines with J gene TRBJ2-1; TRBD2 aligns across 15 bases. The CDR3 is 15 amino acids. Looked up from germline, CDR1 is SGHRS and CDR2 is YFSETQ. The J segment lost 10 bases and the V segment lost 4 bases, leaving 6 bases of the junction unmatched. CDR3 amino acids: CASSLSGTSGREQFF. For the CDR3, the DNA is TGCGCCAGCAGCCTATCAGGGACTAGCGGGAGGGAGCAGTTCTTC.

Only a few counts were recorded for this clonotype. This chain joins TRBV6-2 or TRBV6-3 and TRBJ2-1, with D perhaps matching TRBD2 (6 bases). This CDR3 is built from 13 residues. Between the trimmed V and J ends, which lost 8 bases and 15 bases, there was a span of 23 bases. Germline V gene sequence: CDR1 MNHEY, CDR2 SVGEGT. The CDR3 protein is CASGRGNPSAPFF. As DNA, the CDR3 is TGTGCCAGCGGGCGGGGAAACCCCTCGGCACCGTTCTTC.

This clonotype was detected ten times or more. The chain is built from TRBV7-6 and TRBJ2-1; 7 bases align to TRBD1. Per germline, CDR1 SGHVS and CDR2 FNYEAQ. The trim removed 7 bases at V and 10 bases at J, leaving 7 bases unmatched. The CDR3 consists of 12 residues. The CDR3 protein is CASTQGGGEQFF. The CDR3 DNA is TGTGCCAGCACCCAAGGGGGCGGAGAGCAGTTCTTC.

The sample holds one count of this clonotype. This chain uses TRBV7-3 with TRBJ2-6, with TRBD2 as a possible D gene (5 bases). The CDR3 consists of 17 residues. V dropped 3 bases and J dropped 4 bases, with 16 bases sitting between them. Germline CDR1 is SGHTA and CDR2 is FQGTGA. CDR3 nucleotide sequence: TGTGCCAGCAGCTTTGCCCCCCCGGGGTCAGGGGCCAACGTCCTGACTTTC. Its translation is CASSFAPPGSGANVLTF.

The V and J genes are TRBV7-8 and TRBJ2-1; 7 bases are a match to TRBD1. This CDR3 contains 21 residues. Germline V gene sequence: CDR1 SGHVS, CDR2 FQNEAQ. The V and J ends lost 0 bases and 4 bases, in that order; junction bases with no gene match: 21. Written as DNA, the CDR3 is TGTGCCAGCAGCTTAGCGGCCGTTTTGACAGGGCCGAATTTGGTATACAATGAGCAGTTCTTC. Its protein is CASSLAAVLTGPNLVYNEQFF.

The J gene is TRBJ2-1, the V gene TRBV6-4; 9 bases match TRBD2. V was pared by 6 bases and J by 8 bases, with 11 bases of the junction left unmatched. The germline V gene has CDR1 MRHNA and CDR2 SNTAGT. This CDR3 comprises 15 residues. CDR3 sequence reads: CASSQSLAGSDEQFF. The DNA of the CDR3 is TGTGCCAGCAGCCAGTCCCTAGCGGGGAGCGATGAGCAGTTCTTC.